This T cell receptor gamma chain originates from a study of gamma-delta chains in newborns, infants, children. TCRdb repeated clone calling on the reads with CATT. Of about 250 gamma-chain clones listed, 40% to 55% are singletons. Remarks on this clone: The sample holds other DNA sequences that translate to the same CDR3.

The sequence was obtained from a child who was a newborn, infant or young child, either healthy, febrile or measles-vaccinated (not recorded which). Sequenced: blood.

CDR3 loop: CATWDGYTTGWFKIF. Written as DNA, the CDR3 is TGTGCCACCTGGGACGGGTATACCACTGGTTGGTTCAAGATATTT. The chain joins TRGV2 to TRGJP1. Matching the DNA to germline supplied the J gene, which TCRdb does not give. This CDR3 has 15 residues. V gave up 0 bases and J gave up 0 bases; unmatched junction bases: 1. Germline V gene sequence: CDR1 EGSNGY, CDR2 YDSYNSKV.